The 22 T cell receptor beta chains below were found in one sample sequenced in a study of blood T cell repertoires in COVID-19. The data were produced by immunoSEQ multiplex PCR, yet TCRdb's version contains in-frame clones alone and is incomplete. Seen here are some 510,000 clones, 70% to 90% observed once, and the top ten hold approximately 2%. What was sequenced was PBMCs or T cells enriched from blood (not recorded which). The receptor source for this set is a woman between 40 and 50 years old who had recovered from COVID-19.

The chain uses TRBV9 and TRBJ2-1; TRBD2 matches 7 bases. Per the germline V gene, CDR1 is SGDLS and CDR2 is YYNGEE. Unmatched junction bases numbered 5, after V lost 0 bases and J lost 2 bases. This CDR3 has 16 amino acids. As DNA, the CDR3 is TGTGCCAGCAGCGTAGATGGGCTAGCGGCCTACAATGAGCAGTTCTTC. This sequence encodes CASSVDGLAAYNEQFF.

This rearrangement joins TRBV30 to TRBJ1-2, with 8 positions matching TRBD1. V lost 4 bases, J lost 14 bases, and 15 bases stayed unmatched. This CDR3 has 13 amino acids. CDR1 GTSNPN and CDR2 SVGIG come from the germline V gene (reference sequence). CDR3 region: CAWKVKDRASWTF. In DNA form, the CDR3 reads TGTGCCTGGAAGGTAAAGGACAGGGCCTCTTGGACCTTC.

V usage is TRBV7-9 and J usage is TRBJ1-6, with D possibly being TRBD1 (6 bases). The V and J ends lost 1 base and 6 bases respectively, with 7 bases between them. This CDR3 has 14 amino acids. Germline V CDR1 and CDR2: SEHNR, FQNEAQ (reference sequence). CDR3: CASSLDRANSPLHF. CDR3 nucleotides: TGTGCCAGCAGCTTAGACAGGGCTAATTCACCCCTCCACTTT.

V gene TRBV7-9 combines with J gene TRBJ2-7, with D perhaps TRBD1 (5 bases). Trimming stripped 5 bases from V and 6 bases from J, with 11 bases between. This CDR3 comprises 12 residues. CDR1 is SEHNR and CDR2 is FQNEAQ in the germline V gene (reference sequence). This chain's CDR3 is CASSNGQREQYF. The CDR3 DNA sequence: TGTGCCAGCAGCAATGGACAACGCGAGCAGTACTTC.

CDR3 sequence (DNA): TGCGCCAGCAGCTCAGGGGGTCCGGACACTGAAGCTTTCTTT. Its protein is CASSSGGPDTEAFF. This rearrangement joins TRBV5-1 to TRBJ1-1; 7 bases agree with TRBD1. The CDR3 is made up of 14 amino acids. The ends lost 3 bases at V and 3 bases at J; junction bases unmatched: 5. Germline V gene data show CDR1 as SGHRS and CDR2 as YFSETQ.

This chain joins TRBV7-8 and TRBJ2-1, with D tentatively TRBD1 (6 bases). This CDR3 region has 15 residues. Germline V gene data show CDR1 as SGHVS and CDR2 as FQNEAQ. Trimming cost V 3 bases and J 0 bases, with 9 bases left between them. For the CDR3, the DNA is TGTGCCAGCAGCTTCAGGGGAAGCTCCTACAATGAGCAGTTCTTC. Protein product: CASSFRGSSYNEQFF.

The chain employs TRBV7-8 and TRBJ1-3; D remains unclear. This CDR3 has 15 amino acids. V was cut by 4 bases and J by 0 bases, with 10 bases left in between. Per the germline V gene, CDR1 is SGHVS and CDR2 is FQNEAQ. CDR3 loop: CASSSNVASGNTIYF. The CDR3 DNA reads as TGTGCCAGCAGCTCTAACGTAGCCTCTGGAAACACCATATATTTT.

The chain combines TRBV11-2 with TRBJ1-1; 7 bases map to TRBD1. The CDR3 length is 15 residues. Germline V gives CDR1 SGHAT, CDR2 FQNNGV. V shed 2 bases and J 5 bases; nucleotides not matched to a gene: 8. The CDR3 coding sequence is TGTGCCAGCAGCTTAAGACAGGGTTCTAGGACTGAAGCTTTCTTT. It encodes CASSLRQGSRTEAFF.

The chain carries TRBV27 and TRBJ1-1; unclear D gene. Trimming took off 7 bases at V and 2 bases at J, with 8 bases between the two ends. CDR1 and CDR2 (germline): MNHEY, SMNVEV (reference sequence). This CDR3 has 12 amino acids. CDR3 bases: TGTGCCAGCAAACAGACCAACACTGAAGCTTTCTTT. It specifies CASKQTNTEAFF.

The chain joins TRBV12-3 or TRBV12-4 to TRBJ1-2, with D hard to call. The CDR3 runs to 13 residues. V lost 7 bases to trimming and J lost 5 bases, with 14 bases between them. The CDR3 DNA is TGTGCCAGCACCGCCTCCCCCAGATATGGCTACACCTTC. Translating it yields CASTASPRYGYTF.

The chain combines TRBV4-3 with TRBJ2-5; tentatively, D is TRBD1 (6 bases). The CDR3 extends over 15 amino acids. V was pared by 1 base and J by 1 base, with 10 bases between. Germline V lookup: CDR1 LGHNA, CDR2 YSLEER. The CDR3 sequence: CASSQGGTSQETQYF. DNA for the CDR3: TGCGCCAGCAGCCAAGGTGGGACAAGCCAAGAGACCCAGTACTTC.

This chain joins TRBV7-2 and TRBJ1-3; D remains ambiguous. CDR1 is SGHTA and CDR2 is FQGNSA in the germline V gene. V gave up 1 base and J gave up 4 bases, with 5 bases separating them. The CDR3 sequence is 13 residues long. DNA for the CDR3: TGTGCCAGCAGCTTAGACCGGGGAAACACCATATATTTT. Translation gives CASSLDRGNTIYF.

The V and J genes are TRBV5-1 and TRBJ1-4, with D maybe TRBD1 (5 bases). Trimming shortened V by 4 bases and J by 0 bases, and 16 bases separated the two germline ends. From germline, CDR1 is SGHRS and CDR2 YFSETQ. The CDR3 covers 17 residues. The DNA for the CDR3 is TGCGCCAGCAGCCCCAAGGGGCCCCCGGCAACTAATGAAAAACTGTTTTTT. Its translation: CASSPKGPPATNEKLFF.

The chain carries TRBV30 and TRBJ1-4; 8 bases agree with TRBD1. V was clipped by 8 bases and J by 7 bases; unmatched bases: 3. Germline V gene data show CDR1 as GTSNPN and CDR2 as SVGIG (reference sequence). This CDR3 is built from 11 residues. The CDR3 loop reads CATGGPEKLFF. CDR3 DNA: TGTGCCACAGGGGGACCTGAAAAACTGTTTTTT.

The genes are TRBV5-1 and TRBJ2-3, with a tentative D call TRBD1 (5 bases). Germline assignment: CDR1 SGHRS and CDR2 YFSETQ. Deletions cut 0 bases from V and 5 bases from J, with 10 bases between. The CDR3 runs 14 residues. CDR3 sequence: CASSLDTGGDTQYF. DNA of the CDR3: TGCGCCAGCAGCTTGGATACAGGCGGAGATACGCAGTATTTT.

The chain uses TRBV5-6 and TRBJ2-2; D remains unclear. V dropped 4 bases and J dropped 2 bases, with 3 bases sitting between them. This CDR3 region has 12 residues. Germline-derived CDR1 and CDR2 are SGHDT and YYEEEE. The CDR3 reads CASSPNTGELFF. The CDR3 DNA sequence: TGTGCCAGCAGCCCAAACACCGGGGAGCTGTTTTTT.

This chain uses TRBV30 with TRBJ2-1; 9 nucleotides agree with TRBD2. The J segment lost 15 bases and the V segment lost 0 bases, leaving 3 bases of the junction unmatched. The CDR3 totals 11 residues. The germline gives CDR1 GTSNPN, CDR2 SVGIG (reference sequence). The CDR3 region is CAWSVGREGFF. CDR3 sequence (DNA): TGTGCCTGGAGTGTTGGGCGGGAGGGGTTCTTC.

The chain couples TRBV5-1 to TRBJ2-7, with 11 positions matching TRBD1. V lost 0 bases, J lost 3 bases, and 2 bases stayed unmatched. This CDR3 has 15 residues. Germline CDR1 reads SGHRS; CDR2 reads YFSETQ. CDR3 in amino acids: CASSLAGTGGYEQYF. The CDR3 DNA reads TGCGCCAGCAGCTTGGCCGGGACAGGGGGCTACGAGCAGTACTTC.

This chain joins TRBV12-1 and TRBJ1-5; no DNA check was done on the table's D call, TRBD1. TRBV12-1 is tagged as a pseudogene. This CDR3 comprises 16 residues. This CDR3 reads CASSQQPGQAVLGQHF. DNA for the CDR3: TGTGCCAGCAGCCAACAACCGGGACAGGCAGTCCTTGGCCAGCATTTT.

CDR3 DNA sequence: TGCGCCAGCAGCTCCCTCGCTGCCGGGACAGGGGGCCGGGGCACTGAAGCTTTCTTT. This gives the protein CASSSLAAGTGGRGTEAFF. J is TRBJ1-1 and V is TRBV5-1, with 12 nucleotides matching TRBD1. The CDR3 loop spans 19 amino acids. After removal of 3 bases from V and 4 bases from J, the junction contained 16 bases not matched to a gene. Germline loops: CDR1 SGHRS, CDR2 YFSETQ.

The chain links TRBV2 to TRBJ2-7; TRBD2 agrees at 12 bases. The CDR3 is 15 amino acids. The J segment lost 6 bases and the V segment lost 3 bases, leaving 6 bases of the junction unmatched. The germline V gene encodes CDR1 SNHLY and CDR2 FYNNEI. The CDR3 spells CASSDRTSGMSEQYF. The DNA of the CDR3 is TGTGCCAGCAGTGATAGGACTAGCGGGATGAGCGAGCAGTACTTC. Full variable domain (rest looked up from reference TRBV2 and TRBJ2-7): EPEVTQTPSHQVTQMGQEVILRCVPISNHLYFYWYRQILGQKVEFLVSFYNNEISEKSEIFDDQFSVERPDGSNFTLKIRSTKLEDSAMYFCASSDRTSGMSEQYFGPGTRLTVT.

The chain joins TRBV9 to TRBJ2-7; D is unclear. CDR3 length: 12 residues. Germline-derived CDR1 and CDR2 are SGDLS and YYNGEE. The V end was cut by 5 bases, the J end by 2 bases, with 8 bases between. The CDR3 bases are TGTGCCAGCAGATCTCTCGCCTACGAGCAGTACTTC. This encodes CASRSLAYEQYF.